The rows below give T cell receptor beta chains drawn from one sample of a study of radiotherapy plus CTLA-4 blockade in lung cancer. The data were produced by immunoSEQ multiplex PCR, yet TCRdb's version contains in-frame clones alone and is incomplete. The sample lists around 45,000 clones; about two thirds were seen once. Sequencing used peripheral blood, obtained from a patient treated with radiotherapy plus ipilimumab. Receptor source: a human donor with non-small cell lung cancer who had a partial response to radiotherapy plus ipilimumab. The CDR3 runs from the conserved cysteine through the conserved F or W. D genes are given only for firm matches. Clone size is shown for a subset of rows, as once, few, many or a class of expanded clone.

len	abundance	v_gene	d_gene	j_gene	CDR3aa	CDR3nt
14	.	TRBV10-3	.	TRBJ1-2	CAISELGEVGGYTF	TGTGCCATCAGTGAACTGGGGGAGGTCGGTGGCTACACCTTC
13	.	TRBV6-5	.	TRBJ1-2	CASSEVEWYGYTF	TGTGCCAGCAGTGAAGTGGAGTGGTATGGCTACACCTTC
14	.	TRBV29-1	TRBD1	TRBJ2-1	CSVDRDRTYNEQFF	TGCAGCGTGGACCGGGACAGAACGTACAATGAGCAGTTCTTC
15	few	TRBV12-5	.	TRBJ2-3	CASGYGQTRLDTQYF	TGTGCTAGTGGTTACGGCCAGACGAGACTAGATACGCAGTATTTT
11	few	TRBV7-9	TRBD1	TRBJ2-1	CASSLGTGSFF	TGTGCCAGCAGCTTAGGGACAGGGTCGTTCTTC
15	.	TRBV27	TRBD2	TRBJ2-7	CASRETSGGSYEQYF	TGTGCCAGCCGAGAGACTAGCGGGGGCTCCTACGAGCAGTACTTC
13	few	TRBV6-6	.	TRBJ2-7	CASSYNQVGEQYF	TGTGCCAGCAGTTACAACCAGGTGGGCGAGCAGTACTTC
13	.	TRBV5-1	.	TRBJ1-2	CASSFDRNYGYTF	TGCGCCAGCAGCTTTGACAGAAACTATGGCTACACCTTC
15	.	TRBV5-1	TRBD1	TRBJ2-1	CASSRGQTSYNEQFF	TGCGCCAGCAGCAGGGGACAGACATCGTACAATGAGCAGTTCTTC
14	.	TRBV7-9	TRBD2	TRBJ2-1	CASSLGSGRNEQFF	TGTGCCAGCAGCTTAGGCAGCGGGAGGAATGAGCAGTTCTTC
15	.	TRBV10-2	TRBD2	TRBJ2-1	CASEREGLTYNEQFF	TGCGCCAGCGAGCGGGAGGGATTAACCTACAATGAGCAGTTCTTC
16	once	TRBV4-2	.	TRBJ2-1	CATRDGGLAANNEQFF	TGTGCGACCAGAGATGGGGGGCTAGCGGCTAACAATGAGCAGTTCTTC
15	.	TRBV5-1	TRBD2	TRBJ2-5	CASSSGTRGWETQYF	TGCGCCAGCAGCTCCGGGACTAGGGGTTGGGAGACCCAGTACTTC
16	.	TRBV16	TRBD1	TRBJ2-1	CASSQSGTGAFNEQFF	TGTGCCAGCAGCCAGTCCGGGACAGGGGCCTTCAATGAGCAGTTCTTC
16	few	TRBV30	.	TRBJ1-5	CAWSVQGRPYGQPQHF	TGTGCCTGGAGTGTACAAGGGAGACCCTATGGTCAGCCCCAGCATTTT
15	few	TRBV6-1	TRBD2	TRBJ2-4	CASSEPGRGENIQYF	TGTGCCAGCAGTGAACCGGGACGGGGGGAAAACATTCAGTACTTC
18	once	TRBV18	TRBD1	TRBJ1-5	CASSPQPTGTGWNQPQHF	TGTGCCAGCTCACCCCAACCCACCGGGACAGGGTGGAATCAGCCCCAGCATTTT
14	.	TRBV9	TRBD1	TRBJ2-7	CASSSGTGEGEQYF	TGTGCCAGCAGCTCCGGGACAGGGGAGGGCGAGCAGTACTTC
15	.	TRBV7-2	TRBD1	TRBJ1-1	CASSSGQGENTEAFF	TGTGCCAGCAGCTCTGGACAGGGGGAGAACACTGAAGCTTTCTTT
15	.	TRBV10-3	.	TRBJ2-1	CAISESGARRNEQFF	TGTGCCATCAGTGAGTCGGGGGCTAGAAGGAATGAGCAGTTCTTC
13	.	TRBV5-4	TRBD2	TRBJ2-7	CASSSTGGPEQYF	TGTGCCAGCAGCTCCACGGGGGGGCCCGAGCAGTACTTC
13	.	TRBV6-6	.	TRBJ2-7	CASGKGPTYEQYF	TGTGCCAGCGGAAAGGGGCCTACCTACGAGCAGTACTTC
16	.	TRBV11-2	TRBD2	TRBJ2-5	CASSLGWGGRAEEQYF	TGTGCCAGCAGCTTGGGTTGGGGCGGGAGGGCCGAAGAGCAGTACTTC
16	.	TRBV7-3	TRBD2	TRBJ2-2	CASSSYGGGNTGELFF	TGTGCCAGCAGCTCATATGGGGGGGGGAACACCGGGGAGCTGTTTTTT
14	.	TRBV2	TRBD1	TRBJ2-7	CASNQQDRGYEQYF	TGTGCCAGCAATCAACAGGACAGGGGCTACGAGCAGTACTTC
17	.	TRBV29-1	TRBD2	TRBJ2-1	CSVEEGLSGSSYNEQFF	TGCAGCGTTGAAGAGGGTCTCAGCGGGAGCTCCTACAATGAGCAGTTCTTC
14	.	TRBV6-5	.	TRBJ1-1	CASSYTTSNTEAFF	TGTGCCAGCAGTTACACGACATCGAACACTGAAGCTTTCTTT
14	few	TRBV14	.	TRBJ2-2	CASSRDGGSGELFF	TGTGCCAGCAGTCGTGATGGAGGATCCGGGGAGCTGTTTTTT
15	.	TRBV11-3	.	TRBJ1-3	CASSLNGNSGNTIYF	TGTGCCAGCAGCTTAAACGGGAACTCTGGAAACACCATATATTTT
13	few	TRBV6-1	.	TRBJ1-5	CASIQGNNQPQHF	TGTGCCAGCATTCAGGGGAATAATCAGCCCCAGCATTTT
16	.	TRBV6-1	.	TRBJ1-5	CASSGTGGNSNQPQHF	TGTGCCAGCAGTGGAACCGGCGGAAATAGCAATCAGCCCCAGCATTTT
19	.	TRBV27	.	TRBJ1-2	CASRRAAGVVTSANYGYTF	TGTGCCAGTCGGCGTGCTGCAGGGGTAGTAACTTCAGCGAACTATGGCTACACCTTC
21	.	TRBV27	.	TRBJ2-2	CASSLFTPWDTVGENTGELFF	TGTGCCAGCAGTTTATTTACCCCCTGGGACACGGTGGGCGAGAACACCGGGGAGCTGTTTTTT
13	.	TRBV10-3	TRBD2	TRBJ2-7	CAIGAGGPGEQYF	TGTGCCATCGGAGCGGGAGGGCCGGGCGAGCAGTACTTC
13	once	TRBV30	TRBD1	TRBJ1-1	CAWNRGENTEAFF	TGTGCCTGGAACAGGGGGGAGAACACTGAAGCTTTCTTT
16	.	TRBV7-8	.	TRBJ2-3	CASSSYIGGGTDTQYF	TGTGCCAGCAGCTCCTACATCGGGGGAGGCACAGATACGCAGTATTTT
16	.	TRBV5-4	.	TRBJ2-3	CASRSRRRGSTDTQYF	TGTGCCAGCAGGTCGCGTAGACGGGGGAGCACAGATACGCAGTATTTT
14	few	TRBV6-6	.	TRBJ1-5	CASIGTSGNQPQHF	TGTGCCAGCATAGGGACATCGGGCAATCAGCCCCAGCATTTT
13	.	TRBV18	TRBD1	TRBJ2-5	CASSLTGGETQYF	TGTGCCAGCTCATTGACAGGGGGAGAGACCCAGTACTTC
16	.	TRBV4-2	.	TRBJ2-1	CASSQSLSISYNEQFF	TGTGCCAGCAGCCAATCCCTATCTATCTCCTACAATGAGCAGTTCTTC
18	.	TRBV4-1	.	TRBJ1-2	CASSGDTVFAGGNYGYTF	TGCGCCAGCAGTGGGGACACGGTCTTTGCCGGAGGTAACTATGGCTACACCTTC